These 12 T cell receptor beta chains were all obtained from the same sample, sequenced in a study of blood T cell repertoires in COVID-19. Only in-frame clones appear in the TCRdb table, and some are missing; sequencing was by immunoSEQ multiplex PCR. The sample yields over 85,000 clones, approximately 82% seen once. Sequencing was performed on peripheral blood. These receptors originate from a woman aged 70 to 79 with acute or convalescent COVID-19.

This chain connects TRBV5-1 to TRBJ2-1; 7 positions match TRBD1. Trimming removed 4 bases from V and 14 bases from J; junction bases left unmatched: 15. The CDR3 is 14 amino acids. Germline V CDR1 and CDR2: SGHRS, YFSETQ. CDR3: CASSLGIDRENKFF. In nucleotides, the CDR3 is TGCGCCAGCAGCCTGGGCATAGACAGGGAGAATAAGTTCTTC.

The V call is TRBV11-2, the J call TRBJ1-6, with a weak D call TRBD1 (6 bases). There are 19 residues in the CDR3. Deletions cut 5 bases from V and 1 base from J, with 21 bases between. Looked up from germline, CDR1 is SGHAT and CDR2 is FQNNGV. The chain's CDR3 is CASSDRLRGGLSYNSPLHF. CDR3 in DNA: TGTGCCAGCAGCGATAGACTACGGGGGGGGCTGTCCTATAATTCACCCCTCCACTTT.

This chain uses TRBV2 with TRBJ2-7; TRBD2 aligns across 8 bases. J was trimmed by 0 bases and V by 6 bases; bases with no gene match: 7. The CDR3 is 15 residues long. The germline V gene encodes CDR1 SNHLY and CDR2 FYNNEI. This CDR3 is CASRYGTSGSYEQYF. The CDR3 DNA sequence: TGTGCCAGCAGGTACGGAACTAGCGGCTCCTACGAGCAGTACTTC.

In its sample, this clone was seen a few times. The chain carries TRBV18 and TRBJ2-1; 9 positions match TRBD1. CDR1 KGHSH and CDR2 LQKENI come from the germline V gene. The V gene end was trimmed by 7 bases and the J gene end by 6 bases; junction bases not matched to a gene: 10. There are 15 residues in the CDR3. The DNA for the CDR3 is TGTGCCAGCTACGTACCCGGGACAGGGACCAATGAGCAGTTCTTC. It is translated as CASYVPGTGTNEQFF. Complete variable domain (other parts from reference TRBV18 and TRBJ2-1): NAGVMQNPRHLVRRRGQEARLRCSPMKGHSHVYWYRQLPEEGLKFMVYLQKENIIDESGMPKERFSAEFPKEGPSILRIQQVVRGDSAAYFCASYVPGTGTNEQFFGPGTRLTVL.

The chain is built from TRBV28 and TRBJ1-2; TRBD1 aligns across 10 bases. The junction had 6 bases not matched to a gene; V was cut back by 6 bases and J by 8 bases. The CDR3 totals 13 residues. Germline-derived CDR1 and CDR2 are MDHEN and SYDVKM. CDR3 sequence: CASRNGQGEGYTF. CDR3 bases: TGTGCCAGCAGGAATGGACAGGGGGAAGGCTACACCTTC.

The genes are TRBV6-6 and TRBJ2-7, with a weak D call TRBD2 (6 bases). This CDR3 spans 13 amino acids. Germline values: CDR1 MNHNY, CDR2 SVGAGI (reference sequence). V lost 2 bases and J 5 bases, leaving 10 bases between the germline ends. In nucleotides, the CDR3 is TGTGCCAGCAGTTACGCGGGGACCCACGAGCAGTACTTC. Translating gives CASSYAGTHEQYF.

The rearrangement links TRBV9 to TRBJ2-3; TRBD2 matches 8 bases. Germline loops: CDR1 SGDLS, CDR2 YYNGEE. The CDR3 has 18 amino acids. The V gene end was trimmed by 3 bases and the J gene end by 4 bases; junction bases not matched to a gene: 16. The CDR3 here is CASSENPQAGVSADTQYF. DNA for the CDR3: TGTGCCAGCAGCGAGAACCCGCAAGCGGGGGTTAGTGCAGATACGCAGTATTTT.

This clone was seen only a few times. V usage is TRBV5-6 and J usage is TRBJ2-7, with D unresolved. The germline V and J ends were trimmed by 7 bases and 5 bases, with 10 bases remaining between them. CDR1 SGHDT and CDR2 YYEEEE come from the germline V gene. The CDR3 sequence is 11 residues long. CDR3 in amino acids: CASLLTHEQYF. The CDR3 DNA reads TGTGCCAGCCTCCTTACACACGAGCAGTACTTC.

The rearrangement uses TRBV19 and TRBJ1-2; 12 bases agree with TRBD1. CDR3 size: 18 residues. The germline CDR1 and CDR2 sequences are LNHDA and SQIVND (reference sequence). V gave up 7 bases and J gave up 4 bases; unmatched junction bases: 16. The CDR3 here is CASTPPPGQGAGSYGYTF. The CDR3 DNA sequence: TGTGCCAGTACCCCCCCTCCGGGACAGGGGGCGGGTTCCTATGGCTACACCTTC.

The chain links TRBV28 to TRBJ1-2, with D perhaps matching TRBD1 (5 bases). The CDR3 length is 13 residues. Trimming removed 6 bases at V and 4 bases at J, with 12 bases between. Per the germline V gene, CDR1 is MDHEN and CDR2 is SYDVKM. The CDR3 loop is CASSSRGGYGYTF. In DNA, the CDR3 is TGTGCCAGCAGCAGTAGGGGAGGCTATGGCTACACCTTC.

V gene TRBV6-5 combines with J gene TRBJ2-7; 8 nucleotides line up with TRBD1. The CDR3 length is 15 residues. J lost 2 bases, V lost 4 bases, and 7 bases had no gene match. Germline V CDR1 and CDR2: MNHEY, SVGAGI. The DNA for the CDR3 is TGTGCCAGCAGTTCGTGGACAGGGACTCCCTACGAGCAGTACTTC. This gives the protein CASSSWTGTPYEQYF.

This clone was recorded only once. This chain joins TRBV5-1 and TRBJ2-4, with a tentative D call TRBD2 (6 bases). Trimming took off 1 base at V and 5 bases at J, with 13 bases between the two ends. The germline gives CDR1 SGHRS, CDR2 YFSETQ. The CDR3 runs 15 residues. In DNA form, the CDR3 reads TGCGCCAGCAGCTTGTTCGGCGGGGTTGAAAACATTCAGTACTTC. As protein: CASSLFGGVENIQYF. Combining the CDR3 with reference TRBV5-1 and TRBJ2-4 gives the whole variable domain KAGVTQTPRYLIKTRGQQVTLSCSPISGHRSVSWYQQTPGQGLQFLFEYFSETQRNKGNFPGRFSGRQFSNSRSEMNVSTLELGDSALYLCASSLFGGVENIQYFGAGTRLSVL.